These 5 T cell receptor beta chains came from one sample sequenced in a study of blood T cell repertoires in COVID-19 (TCRdb year 2020). The library came from the immunoSEQ multiplex PCR assay. TCRdb holds this immuneACCESS table with in-frame rearrangements only. Some clones are missing; in checked studies, unresolved V genes explain under half, and the rest has no known cause. The sample includes approximately 240,000 clones, with approximately 80% observed a single time. Of the sample, roughly 4% falls within the top ten clones. Sequencing used peripheral blood. These receptors all stem from a woman between 35 and 50 years old with active or convalescent COVID-19.

This rearrangement joins TRBV2 to TRBJ1-2; D not resolved. From germline, CDR1 is SNHLY and CDR2 FYNNEI. The CDR3 contains 13 residues. Deletions cut 5 bases from V and 8 bases from J, with 15 bases between. Here the CDR3 DNA reads TGTGCCAGCAGTCGTGACACCATTCGAGGCTACACCTTC. Amino acids: CASSRDTIRGYTF.

The genes are TRBV5-5 and TRBJ2-1, with 12 positions matching TRBD2. CDR3 length equals 19 residues. The ends lost 1 base at V and 2 bases at J; junction bases unmatched: 10. Per germline, CDR1 SGHKS and CDR2 YYEKEE (reference sequence). CDR3 region: CASSLLPSGGAVAYNEQFF. CDR3 DNA: TGTGCCAGCAGCTTGTTACCTAGCGGGGGGGCCGTGGCCTACAATGAGCAGTTCTTC.

This clone showed up just a few times. V and J are TRBV4-2 and TRBJ1-1; no definite D call. Trimming removed 4 bases at V and 5 bases at J, with 11 bases between. The CDR3 extends over 13 amino acids. Germline-derived CDR1 and CDR2 are LGHNA and YNFKEQ. CDR3 in amino acids: CASSLLRETEAFF. The CDR3 DNA is TGTGCCAGCAGCCTACTGAGGGAGACTGAAGCTTTCTTT.

This chain connects TRBV9 to TRBJ1-1; TRBD1 is a possible D gene (6 bases). There are 15 residues in the CDR3. V lost 4 bases to trimming and J lost 0 bases, with 13 bases between them. Germline values: CDR1 SGDLS, CDR2 YYNGEE. CDR3 DNA: TGTGCCAGCAGCCCGGCGACAGGTTTGAACACTGAAGCTTTCTTT. Translated: CASSPATGLNTEAFF.

The chain recombines TRBV28 with TRBJ2-1, with D possibly matching TRBD2 (7 bases). The CDR3 covers 14 residues. Trimming left V 8 bases short and J 1 base short, with 12 bases between. The germline CDR1 and CDR2 sequences are MDHEN and SYDVKM. The CDR3 coding sequence is TGTGCCAGCTCAAAGGGGGGGTCCTACAATGAGCAGTTCTTC. Translated, it gives CASSKGGSYNEQFF.